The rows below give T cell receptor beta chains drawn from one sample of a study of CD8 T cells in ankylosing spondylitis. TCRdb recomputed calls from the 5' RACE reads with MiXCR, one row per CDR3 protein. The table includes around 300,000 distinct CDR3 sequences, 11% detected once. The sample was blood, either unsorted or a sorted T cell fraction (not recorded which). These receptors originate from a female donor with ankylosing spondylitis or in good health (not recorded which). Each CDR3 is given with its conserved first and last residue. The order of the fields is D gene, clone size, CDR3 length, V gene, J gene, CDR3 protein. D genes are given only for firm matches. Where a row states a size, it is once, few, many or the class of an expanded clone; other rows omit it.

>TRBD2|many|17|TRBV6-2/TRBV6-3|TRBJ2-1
CASSYYWASGTYNEQFF
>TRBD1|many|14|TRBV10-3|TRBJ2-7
CAISESGTGYEQYF
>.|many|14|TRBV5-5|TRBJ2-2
CASSRGQNTGELFF
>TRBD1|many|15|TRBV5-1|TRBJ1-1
CASSETGVFGTEAFF
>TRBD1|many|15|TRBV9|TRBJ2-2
CASSPRQGNTGELFF
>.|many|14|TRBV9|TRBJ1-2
CASSGEGRYYGYTF
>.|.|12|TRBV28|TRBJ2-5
CASSFRGQTQYF
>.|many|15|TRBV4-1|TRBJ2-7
CASSQQSTIPYEQYF
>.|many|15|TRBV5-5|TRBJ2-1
CASSFVAAAYNEQFF
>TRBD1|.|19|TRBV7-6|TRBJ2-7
CASSLAPGTPGQYSYEQYF
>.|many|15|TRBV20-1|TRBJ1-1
CSAGPPVYAATEAFF
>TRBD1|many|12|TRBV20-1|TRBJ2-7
CSCTGGVGEQYF
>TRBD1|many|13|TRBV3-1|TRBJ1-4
CASKGQTNEKLFF
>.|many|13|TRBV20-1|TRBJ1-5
CSATGITHQPQHF
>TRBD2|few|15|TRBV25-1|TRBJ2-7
CASSPSGVSSYEQYF
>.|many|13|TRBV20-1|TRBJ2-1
CSASGSRGDEQFF
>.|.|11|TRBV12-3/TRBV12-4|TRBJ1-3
CASREGNTIYF
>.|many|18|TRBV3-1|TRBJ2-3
CASSQTGTGLTSTDTQYF
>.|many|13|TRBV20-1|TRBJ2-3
CSARGGYTDTQYF
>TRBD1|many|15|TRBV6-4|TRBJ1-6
CASSDYGTGVSPLHF
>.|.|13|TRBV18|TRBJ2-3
CASSRDFGDTQYF
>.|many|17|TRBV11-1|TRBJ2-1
CASSQSSGGDSYNEQFF
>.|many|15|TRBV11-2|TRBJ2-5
CASSFWGAGLETQYF
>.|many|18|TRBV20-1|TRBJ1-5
CSARDIKLGRLGDQPQHF
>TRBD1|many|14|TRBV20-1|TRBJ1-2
CSAITQGANYGYTF
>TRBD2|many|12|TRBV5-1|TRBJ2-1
CASSFSGDEQFF
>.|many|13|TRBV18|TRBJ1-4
CASSPGLGEKLFF
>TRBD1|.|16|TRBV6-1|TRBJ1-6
CASSQFSGTGDSPLHF
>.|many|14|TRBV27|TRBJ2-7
CASSLGLGPYEQYF
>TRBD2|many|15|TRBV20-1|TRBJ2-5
CSARVGAGGRETQYF
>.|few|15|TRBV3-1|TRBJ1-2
CASSRGQTANYGYTF
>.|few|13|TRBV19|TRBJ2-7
CASSGQDKPEQYF
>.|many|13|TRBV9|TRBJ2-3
CASSSRLDDTQYF
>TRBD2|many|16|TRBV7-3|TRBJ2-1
CASSLTAGGPYNEQFF
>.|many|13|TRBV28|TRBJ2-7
CASSLSRPHEQYF
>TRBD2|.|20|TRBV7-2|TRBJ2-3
CASSLVASGRGLAGTDTQYF
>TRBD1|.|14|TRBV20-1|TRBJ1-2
CSASGTGMNYGYTF
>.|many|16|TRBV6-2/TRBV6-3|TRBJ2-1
CASSYLREARYNEQFF
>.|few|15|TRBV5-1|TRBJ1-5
CASSLDTASNQPQHF
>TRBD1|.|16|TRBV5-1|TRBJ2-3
CASSQTGTGNTDTQYF
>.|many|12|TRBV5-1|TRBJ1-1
CASSLDNTEAFF
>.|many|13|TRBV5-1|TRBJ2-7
CASSNRTSYEQYF